What follows describes a single T cell receptor (beta chain). Its specificity is not known. Scientists ran DNA taken from cultured CD4+ T cells through the Oncomine TCR Beta short-read assay for sequencing. Investigators obtained genomic DNA by extraction from cultured CD4+ T cells. TCRdb re-analysed the PCR reads in MiXCR, keeping a single row per CDR3 protein. The sample holds around 21,000 distinct CDR3 sequences, around 53% seen once. This entry is derived from a study of vaccination and CD4 T cells after COVID-19. Study results and caveats: Median numbers of SARS-CoV-2-reactive clonotypes increased from approximately 21 to 40 (not a significant change).

Germline V CDR1 and CDR2: SGHAT, FQNNGV. Losses at the gene ends were 3 bases for V and 3 bases for J; bases not matched to a gene: 2. The CDR3 has 14 residues. Treatment indicated: roughly ten-day PBMC culture with coronavirus spike peptide pools or control peptides (ViraFEST assay). ViraFEST sequenced TCRs after peptide-pool expansion of antigen-specific T cells. Per-well cultures of 2 million to 2.5 million PBMCs received 8 to 10 IU/ml IL-2 and 10 ug/ml peptide pools. The sequencing input was CD4+ T cells from blood, cultured in vitro. The TCR was taken from a human donor who had recovered from COVID-19. The chain combines TRBV11-2 with TRBJ2-5, with TRBD2 identical over 9 bases. CDR3 amino acids: CASSLLAGEETQYF. Here the CDR3 DNA reads TGTGCCAGCAGCTTGTTAGCGGGGGAAGAGACCCAGTACTTC.